A selection of T cell receptor beta chains follows, all from one sample in a study of cytomegalovirus exposure and HLA in healthy donors. Repertoires were generated with immunoSEQ multiplex PCR, while TCRdb's copy carries only in-frame clones and drops some. The repertoire holds just over 200,000 clones, with almost 70% as singletons. Sequencing input: PBMCs. These receptors all come from a man in his forties in good health and CMV-seropositive. Each CDR3 is given without its conserved first and last residue.

v_call: TRBV7-7; j_call: TRBJ1-6; cdr3_aa: APKSTATNSPLH
v_call: TRBV20-1; j_call: TRBJ2-3; cdr3_aa: SAWTGGREY
v_call: TRBV11-2; j_call: TRBJ1-5; cdr3_aa: ASSLDVEQPQH
v_call: TRBV6-5; j_call: TRBJ2-1; cdr3_aa: ASSYAAFNNEQF
v_call: TRBV25-1; j_call: TRBJ1-4; cdr3_aa: ASSELGTGDNEKLF
v_call: TRBV6-1; j_call: TRBJ2-7; cdr3_aa: ASIGQDREQY
v_call: TRBV6-6; j_call: TRBJ1-5; cdr3_aa: ASSYLTTGTNQPQH
v_call: TRBV2; j_call: TRBJ2-1; cdr3_aa: ASRREGGGADEQF
v_call: TRBV5-1; j_call: -; cdr3_aa: ASSSPSYEQY
v_call: TRBV9; j_call: TRBJ1-2; cdr3_aa: ASSVAGAGGALVYGYT
v_call: TRBV6-6; j_call: TRBJ1-2; cdr3_aa: ASSSGANYGYT
v_call: TRBV6-1; j_call: TRBJ2-5; cdr3_aa: ASSEVRTGQETQY
v_call: TRBV6-5; j_call: TRBJ2-2; cdr3_aa: ASRGPGNTGELF
v_call: TRBV7-9; j_call: TRBJ2-7; cdr3_aa: ASSLGQGASGQY
v_call: TRBV5-4; j_call: TRBJ1-6; cdr3_aa: ASSPGFNSPLH
v_call: TRBV11-2; j_call: TRBJ2-2; cdr3_aa: ASSSRVDRNTGELF
v_call: TRBV7-2; j_call: TRBJ1-1; cdr3_aa: ASSYAGGRATEAF
v_call: TRBV5-1; j_call: TRBJ1-2; cdr3_aa: ASSFPTGADGYT
v_call: TRBV13; j_call: TRBJ1-2; cdr3_aa: ASSYRTEDGYT
v_call: TRBV5-1; j_call: TRBJ1-2; cdr3_aa: ASSLDAGPTNYGYT
v_call: TRBV13; j_call: TRBJ1-3; cdr3_aa: ASMHGLISGNTIY
v_call: TRBV5-1; j_call: TRBJ2-1; cdr3_aa: ASSSSPGQGGNEQF
v_call: TRBV5-1; j_call: TRBJ2-7; cdr3_aa: ASSPVGGTQYEQY
v_call: TRBV5-8; j_call: TRBJ2-3; cdr3_aa: ASSRPTGVGDTQY
v_call: TRBV23-1; j_call: TRBJ2-7; cdr3_aa: ASSHLSRGQGVRWQY
v_call: TRBV4-1; j_call: TRBJ2-4; cdr3_aa: ASSQEAQGRVDLAKNIQY
v_call: TRBV5-1; j_call: TRBJ2-3; cdr3_aa: ASSLGEIDTDTQY
v_call: TRBV6-1; j_call: TRBJ2-2; cdr3_aa: ASSERGQGGGELF
v_call: TRBV6-5; j_call: TRBJ1-3; cdr3_aa: ASRFSSGNTIY
v_call: TRBV5-1; j_call: TRBJ2-2; cdr3_aa: ASSVQRGTGELF
v_call: TRBV2; j_call: TRBJ2-4; cdr3_aa: ASSPAAGGSNIQY
v_call: TRBV5-6; j_call: TRBJ1-6; cdr3_aa: ASSFDQGVDSPLH
v_call: TRBV5-4; j_call: TRBJ2-7; cdr3_aa: ASSRDRGSTYEQY
v_call: TRBV4-1; j_call: TRBJ1-1; cdr3_aa: ASSQDQGYTEAF
v_call: TRBV19; j_call: TRBJ1-2; cdr3_aa: ASSKDRANYGYA
v_call: TRBV5-4; j_call: TRBJ1-4; cdr3_aa: ASSFWGLGSNEKLF
v_call: TRBV7-9; j_call: TRBJ1-2; cdr3_aa: ASSPQGNYGYT
v_call: TRBV10-3; j_call: TRBJ1-5; cdr3_aa: AIKSGQGGQPQH
v_call: TRBV6-1; j_call: TRBJ1-4; cdr3_aa: ASRKTGTTNEKLF
v_call: TRBV10-3; j_call: TRBJ2-7; cdr3_aa: ATNAGSRYEQY
v_call: TRBV10-2; j_call: TRBJ1-6; cdr3_aa: ASGENSPLH
v_call: TRBV29-1; j_call: TRBJ2-7; cdr3_aa: SVFRGRVPNEQY